Listed below are T cell receptor beta chains from one sample, sequenced in a study of blood T cell repertoires in COVID-19. The method was immunoSEQ multiplex PCR; TCRdb's version includes in-frame clones alone and lacks a portion of them. The data contain roughly 140,000 clones, around 80% of them singletons. Sequencing was performed on PBMCs or T cells enriched from blood (not recorded which). The receptors were gathered from a woman younger than 35 who had been exposed to COVID-19. Each CDR3 is given with its conserved first and last residue. The order of the fields is clone size, V gene, J gene, D gene, CDR3 DNA, CDR3 protein. D genes are given only for firm matches. Clone size, where shown, is once, few, many, or a class for clones that have expanded.

NA	TRBV14	TRBJ2-2	TRBD2	TGTGCCAGCAGCCAAGAGCCGAACAAGGGACTAGCGGGAGTGTCCGGGGAGCTGTTTTTT	CASSQEPNKGLAGVSGELFF
NA	TRBV6-5	TRBJ1-2	NA	TGTGCCAGCAGTTACTTGGGGGGTTTAAACTATGGCTACACCTTC	CASSYLGGLNYGYTF
NA	TRBV9	TRBJ2-7	NA	TGTGCCAGCAGTGAAACAGGGATCCCTTCCTACGAGCAGTACTTC	CASSETGIPSYEQYF
NA	TRBV7-3	TRBJ1-1	NA	TGTGCCAGCAGCTTAAAACGGGGTCCCGCCGGGACAATGAACACTGAAGCTTTCTTT	CASSLKRGPAGTMNTEAFF
NA	TRBV9	TRBJ2-7	TRBD2	TGTGCCAGCAGCTCCCGACTAGCGGGAGCGGTCGAGCAGTACTTC	CASSSRLAGAVEQYF
NA	TRBV11-1	TRBJ2-7	NA	TGTGCCAGCAGCTTAGACCCGGGTCCCTCCTACGAGCAGTACTTC	CASSLDPGPSYEQYF
NA	TRBV11-2	TRBJ2-7	TRBD2	TGTGCCACCGGGAGGGCGCAGTACTTC	CATGRAQYF
NA	TRBV4-3	TRBJ2-2	TRBD2	TGCGCCAGCAGCCAAGGACTAGCGGGGACCGGGGAGCTGTTTTTT	CASSQGLAGTGELFF
NA	TRBV9	TRBJ1-2	TRBD1	TGTGCCAGCAGCGCGCGCAGGGGGGACTATGGCTACACCTTC	CASSARRGDYGYTF
NA	TRBV7-2	TRBJ2-3	TRBD2	TGTGCCAGCAGCCCCACTAGCGGGACGGCAGATACGCAGTATTTT	CASSPTSGTADTQYF
NA	TRBV28	TRBJ2-7	TRBD2	TGTGCCAGCAGTTCTCCCGGAGGTAGCGGGAGTTACGAGCAGTACTTC	CASSSPGGSGSYEQYF
NA	TRBV5-4	TRBJ1-1	TRBD1	TGTGCCAGCAGCTTTCCGGGACAGGGGGACACTGAAGCTTTCTTT	CASSFPGQGDTEAFF
NA	TRBV19	TRBJ2-3	NA	TGTGCCAGTAGAAGGAACCCAGGTTTTCCTCCAGATACGCAGTATTTT	CASRRNPGFPPDTQYF
NA	TRBV4-1	TRBJ2-7	NA	TGCGCCAGCAGCCAAGGGGGGGTGCGGGGCGAGCAGTACTTC	CASSQGGVRGEQYF
NA	TRBV15	TRBJ2-7	TRBD1	TGTGCCACCAGCAGGCAGGGGGCATCTTCGTACGAGCAGTACTTC	CATSRQGASSYEQYF
NA	TRBV13	TRBJ1-1	NA	TGTGCCAGCAGCTCGGGACACCCTCGGGCTTTCTTT	CASSSGHPRAFF
NA	TRBV28	TRBJ1-5	NA	TGTGCCAGCAGTTTCTTGGGGGCAAGCAATCAGCCCCAGCATTTT	CASSFLGASNQPQHF
once	TRBV12-3/TRBV12-4	TRBJ1-2	NA	TGTGCCAGCAGTCCGCAGGGGTATGGCTACACCTTC	CASSPQGYGYTF
NA	TRBV6-6	TRBJ2-1	TRBD2	TGTGCCAGCAGTTACTCGAAAGCGGGGCCTTACAATGAGCAGTTCTTC	CASSYSKAGPYNEQFF
NA	TRBV7-2	TRBJ1-5	TRBD1	TGTGCCAGCAGCTTACGCCCGGGACAGGGCAGTCAGCCCCAGCATTTT	CASSLRPGQGSQPQHF
NA	TRBV4-1	TRBJ2-5	NA	TGCGCCAGCAGCCAAAGCTATACGGAGCGAGGAGAGACCCAGTACTTC	CASSQSYTERGETQYF
NA	TRBV5-1	TRBJ2-3	NA	TGCGCCAGCAGCTTGTTGTCCCCGGGGAGGGATACGCAGTATTTT	CASSLLSPGRDTQYF
NA	TRBV19	TRBJ1-6	NA	TGTGCCAGTAGTATAGTGACGGCAGACTTCACCCTCCACTTT	CASSIVTADFTLHF
NA	TRBV11-3	TRBJ2-2	TRBD1	TGTGCCAGCAGCTTAGTGACCGAGACAGGGTATGGCACCGGGGAGCTGTTTTTT	CASSLVTETGYGTGELFF
once	TRBV9	TRBJ2-5	NA	TGTGCCAGCAGCGACCCCTGGGCGGGACCACAAGAGACCCAGTACTTC	CASSDPWAGPQETQYF
NA	TRBV5-8	TRBJ1-6	TRBD1	TGTGCCAGCAGCCAGGACAGGGGACGGTCACCCCTCCACTTT	CASSQDRGRSPLHF
NA	TRBV4-1	TRBJ1-1	TRBD1	TGCGCCAGCAGCCAAGATACGGACAGGAAATTCAACACTGAAGCTTTCTTT	CASSQDTDRKFNTEAFF